This T cell receptor (beta chain) was retrieved from a study of PD-1 blockade in classical Hodgkin lymphoma. Using immunoSEQ multiplex PCR, the repertoire was profiled, and TCRdb retains in-frame clones only, with some absent. The data contain roughly 29,000 clones, roughly 92% of them singletons. Study-level results: Reports described newly diagnosed patients as having lower baseline TCR diversity than healthy donors.

Time point given: newly diagnosed, previously untreated cHL patient sample. Trimming removed 3 bases from V and 9 bases from J; junction bases left unmatched: 4. In germline, CDR1 is DFQATT, CDR2 SNEGSKA (reference sequence). CDR3 length equals 11 residues. Concerning this clone: The antigen remains unidentified.

This chain joins TRBV20-1 and TRBJ2-7, with TRBD2 matching over 8 bases. The clonotype originates from a human donor with classical Hodgkin lymphoma. The specimen sequenced was peripheral blood mononuclear cells (PBMCs). CDR3 residues: CSASRAGGQYF. The CDR3 coding sequence is TGCAGTGCTAGTCGGGCGGGGGGGCAGTACTTC.